A single sample is the source of the 29 T cell receptor beta chains below, sequenced in a study of neurological immune-mediated disorders. Using its own MiXCR run on the 5' RACE reads, TCRdb lists one record per CDR3 protein. Of about 46,000 distinct CDR3 sequences in the sample, under 3.5% are singletons; the top ten hold approximately 15%. Sequencing was carried out using PBMCs. The receptors were sampled from a woman aged 45-59 years with multiple sclerosis.

This clonotype showed up many times. The genes are TRBV5-1 and TRBJ2-1; maybe TRBD2 (7 bases). The CDR3 consists of 13 residues. Between the trimmed V and J ends, which lost 4 bases and 11 bases, there was a span of 16 bases. Per germline, CDR1 SGHRS and CDR2 YFSETQ. The CDR3 DNA reads as TGCGCCAGCAGCGCGGGGGCGGAGAATAAGCAGTTCTTC. Protein: CASSAGAENKQFF. Supplemented by reference TRBV5-1 and TRBJ2-1, the full variable domain reads KAGVTQTPRYLIKTRGQQVTLSCSPISGHRSVSWYQQTPGQGLQFLFEYFSETQRNKGNFPGRFSGRQFSNSRSEMNVSTLELGDSALYLCASSAGAENKQFFGPGTRLTVL.

To note about this clonotype: A read error may produce the germline difference seen at one junction end. The CDR3 spells CAYTGGLGSTLNF. CDR3 sequence (DNA): TGTGCCTACACGGGAGGACTAGGGTCAACCCTCAACTTT. The V gene is TRBV10-3, the J gene TRBJ1-6; no definite D call. Germline-derived CDR1 and CDR2 are ENHRY and SYGVKD. This CDR3 has 13 residues.

There are many counts of this clonotype. The chain joins TRBV7-2 to TRBJ2-7; 11 nucleotides agree with TRBD2. The V segment lost 5 bases and the J segment 6 bases; nucleotides outside the gene matches: 18. Germline CDR1 and CDR2: SGHTA and FQGNSA. This CDR3 spans 18 amino acids. The CDR3 DNA follows: TGTGCCAGCAGCCCGACAGGGGCCCCCCGACTAGCGGGAATCGAGCAGTACTTC. Protein: CASSPTGAPRLAGIEQYF.

This clonotype was picked up many times. The chain carries TRBV3-1 and TRBJ2-1; TRBD2 agrees at 8 bases. V was pared by 4 bases and J by 3 bases, with 5 bases of the junction left unmatched. Germline values: CDR1 LGHDT, CDR2 YNNKEL (reference sequence). There are 15 residues in the CDR3. The DNA of the CDR3 is TGTGCCAGCAGCCCGGGACTAGAACTCTACAATGAGCAGTTCTTC. It codes for CASSPGLELYNEQFF.

This clonotype was counted at least ten times. V and J are TRBV5-1 and TRBJ2-5, with 7 nucleotides matching TRBD1. This CDR3 region has 14 residues. Germline assignment: CDR1 SGHRS and CDR2 YFSETQ. Unmatched junction bases numbered 4, after V lost 4 bases and J lost 1 base. CDR3: CASSPWDSQETQYF. CDR3 coding DNA: TGCGCCAGCAGCCCGTGGGACAGCCAAGAGACCCAGTACTTC.

This clonotype was observed at least ten times. The chain uses TRBV11-2 and TRBJ1-1; tentative D call: TRBD1 (5 bases). V was pared by 0 bases and J by 10 bases, with 9 bases between. The CDR3 runs to 12 residues. Germline CDR1 reads SGHAT; CDR2 reads FQNNGV. The CDR3 region is CASSLEYGGAFF. DNA for the CDR3: TGTGCCAGCAGCTTAGAATACGGGGGAGCTTTCTTT. The full variable domain, its missing parts supplied by reference TRBV11-2 and TRBJ1-1, is EAGVAQSPRYKIIEKRQSVAFWCNPISGHATLYWYQQILGQGPKLLIQFQNNGVVDDSQLPKDRFSAERLKGVDSTLKIQPAKLEDSAVYLCASSLEYGGAFFGQGTRLTVV.

This clonotype has at least ten counts. This rearrangement joins TRBV20-1 to TRBJ2-5, with D perhaps TRBD2 (5 bases). Deletions cut 3 bases from V and 0 bases from J, with 11 bases between. The V gene's germline CDR1 is DFQATT and CDR2 SNEGSKA (reference sequence). This CDR3 region has 14 residues. In DNA, the CDR3 is TGCAGTGCTAGTCAACCGGGGAACCAAGAGACCCAGTACTTC. As protein: CSASQPGNQETQYF.

This clonotype was seen at least ten times. This chain uses TRBV5-1 with TRBJ1-1; a possible D gene is TRBD1 (5 bases). V lost 6 bases, J lost 8 bases, and 20 bases lay in between. This CDR3 contains 14 residues. Germline V gives CDR1 SGHRS, CDR2 YFSETQ. CDR3 protein: CASTRGGNTREAFF. CDR3 in DNA: TGCGCCAGCACCCGGGGGGGGAACACTAGGGAAGCTTTCTTT.

In this sample, this clonotype is medium-sized. V gene TRBV20-1 combines with J gene TRBJ2-2, with D hard to call. The length of the CDR3 is 14 residues. V was shortened by 0 bases and J by 5 bases, with 10 bases between the two germline ends. Germline values: CDR1 DFQATT, CDR2 SNEGSKA (reference sequence). The chain's CDR3 is CSARDFTLTGELFF. CDR3 nucleotide sequence: TGCAGTGCTAGAGATTTTACGTTGACCGGGGAGCTGTTTTTT.

There are many counts of this clonotype. Being one base from a much bigger clone, this may be a read error. This rearrangement joins TRBV20-1 to TRBJ2-7; tentative D call: TRBD1 (5 bases). V lost 2 bases and J lost 0, with 14 bases in between. CDR3 length: 15 residues. Germline V CDR1 and CDR2: DFQATT, SNEGSKA (reference sequence). The chain's CDR3 is CSARLKGKISYEQYF. DNA for the CDR3: TGCAGTGCTAGATTGAAGGGGAAGATCTCCTACGAGCAGTACTTC.

To note about this clonotype: This could be a read error, since a much larger clone is one nucleotide away. The chain uses TRBV5-6 and TRBJ1-2; possibly TRBD1 for D (5 bases). V was shortened by 1 base and J by 7 bases, with 11 bases between the two germline ends. CDR3 length equals 13 residues. Germline CDR1 and CDR2: SGHDT and YYEEEE. The CDR3 coding sequence is TGTGCCAGCAGCTTGTGGGGGAGTGCTGGCTACACCTTC. Protein: CASSLWGSAGYTF.

This clonotype was counted many times. The chain employs TRBV4-1 and TRBJ1-4, with 8 positions matching TRBD1. Germline CDR1 MGHRA, CDR2 YSYEKL. The CDR3 totals 15 residues. The V segment lost 3 bases and the J segment 8 bases; nucleotides outside the gene matches: 8. The CDR3 loop is CASSQIRGRAEKLFF. In DNA form, the CDR3 reads TGCGCCAGCAGCCAGATCAGGGGGCGCGCGGAAAAACTGTTTTTT.

In its sample, this clonotype was seen many times. V usage is TRBV25-1 and J usage is TRBJ1-6, with a weak D call TRBD1 (5 bases). This CDR3 is built from 14 residues. Per the germline V gene, CDR1 is MGHDK and CDR2 is SYGVNS. With 4 bases removed from V and 6 bases from J, the gap between germline ends came to 10 bases. As DNA, the CDR3 is TGTGCCAGCAGTGTTGAGGGGAGTAATTCACCCCTCCACTTT. It codes for CASSVEGSNSPLHF.

This clonotype was detected many times. The chain links TRBV11-2 to TRBJ2-2, with 8 bases lining up with TRBD2. Germline CDR1 and CDR2: SGHAT and FQNNGV. J was trimmed by 9 bases and V by 4 bases; bases with no gene match: 4. This CDR3 spans 13 amino acids. The CDR3 DNA reads TGTGCCAGCAGCTCCGGGACTAGGAGGGAGCTGTTTTTT. It yields the protein CASSSGTRRELFF.

This clonotype was seen many times. The chain couples TRBV20-1 to TRBJ2-1; 8 nucleotides align to TRBD2. This CDR3 has 15 amino acids. With 3 bases clipped from V and 3 bases from J, the junction kept 7 bases outside the gene matches. Looked up from germline, CDR1 is DFQATT and CDR2 is SNEGSKA (reference sequence). The CDR3 loop is CSASPPAGGYNEQFF. Here the CDR3 DNA reads TGCAGTGCTAGTCCCCCCGCGGGAGGCTACAATGAGCAGTTCTTC.

Ten or more counts support this clonotype. V and J are TRBV20-1 and TRBJ1-1; 11 bases align to TRBD1. Germline values: CDR1 DFQATT, CDR2 SNEGSKA (reference sequence). CDR3 length equals 15 residues. Germline trimming cut 2 bases from V and 5 bases from J; bases unmatched to any gene: 7. The CDR3, as DNA: TGCAGTGCTAGACCAACCGGGACAGGGGGAACTGAAGCTTTCTTT. Its protein product is CSARPTGTGGTEAFF.

In its sample, this clonotype was seen many times. V and J are TRBV5-5 and TRBJ1-5; 7 bases agree with TRBD1. With V trimmed by 3 bases and J by 4 bases, 4 bases remained unmatched. CDR3 length: 14 residues. Germline V gene lookup returns CDR1 SGHKS and CDR2 YYEKEE (reference sequence). CDR3 sequence reads: CASSSRDSNQPQHF. CDR3 bases: TGTGCCAGCAGCTCCCGGGACAGTAATCAGCCCCAGCATTTT.

The chain recombines TRBV19 with TRBJ2-7; TRBD1 is a possible D gene (6 bases). The CDR3 contains 13 residues. The V end lost 5 bases, the J end lost 1 base, and 9 bases lay between the germline ends. Per the germline V gene, CDR1 is LNHDA and CDR2 is SQIVND (reference sequence). The CDR3 nucleotides are TGTGCCAGTAGTTTCGGACAGTCCTACGAGCAGTACTTC. This codes for CASSFGQSYEQYF. Full variable domain (rest looked up from reference TRBV19 and TRBJ2-7): DGGITQSPKYLFRKEGQNVTLSCEQNLNHDAMYWYRQDPGQGLRLIYYSQIVNDFQKGDIAEGYSVSREKKESFPLTVTSAQKNPTAFYLCASSFGQSYEQYFGPGTRLTVT.

There are many counts of this clonotype. The chain joins TRBV15 to TRBJ2-7, with TRBD1 matching over 9 bases. Germline CDR1 LNHNV, CDR2 YYDKDF (reference sequence). This CDR3 has 15 amino acids. With V trimmed by 3 bases and J by 8 bases, 11 bases remained unmatched. The CDR3 DNA sequence: TGTGCCACCAGCAGGCCGGGACAGGGACTGACGAAGCAGTACTTC. This encodes CATSRPGQGLTKQYF.

The sample holds many counts of this clonotype. The chain combines TRBV20-1 with TRBJ1-6; no reliable D call. V lost 0 bases, J lost 0 bases, and 12 bases lay in between. CDR3 length: 17 residues. Germline lookup yields CDR1 DFQATT and CDR2 SNEGSKA (reference sequence). The CDR3 bases are TGCAGTGCTAGAGATGGAGAAAAGAGCTCCTATAATTCACCCCTCCACTTT. Translation gives CSARDGEKSSYNSPLHF.

This clonotype is categorized as medium-sized (0.01 to 0.1%). V usage is TRBV10-3 and J usage is TRBJ1-1; TRBD1 is a possible D gene (6 bases). The CDR3 runs 14 residues. The V and J ends lost 3 bases and 2 bases respectively, with 10 bases between them. Germline values: CDR1 ENHRY, CDR2 SYGVKD. The DNA of the CDR3 is TGTGCCATCAGTGAAGGGGGGCGCAACACTGAAGCTTTCTTT. Amino acids: CAISEGGRNTEAFF.

This clonotype occurred many times. The chain couples TRBV7-2 to TRBJ1-1; D gene ambiguous. The CDR3 runs 14 residues. V was clipped by 5 bases and J by 1 base, with 11 bases between them. The germline V gene encodes CDR1 SGHTA and CDR2 FQGNSA. The CDR3 region has the DNA TGTGCCAGCAGCCCCGGCAGTTGGAACACTGAAGCTTTCTTT. Its translation is CASSPGSWNTEAFF. The full variable domain, in which reference TRBV7-2 and TRBJ1-1 provide the parts outside the CDR3, is GAGVSQSPSNKVTEKGKDVELRCDPISGHTALYWYRQSLGQGLEFLIYFQGNSAPDKSGLPSDRFSAERTGGSVSTLTIQRTQQEDSAVYLCASSPGSWNTEAFFGQGTRLTVV.

This clonotype has ten or more counts. The chain joins TRBV5-1 to TRBJ2-7; 12 positions match TRBD1. Germline CDR1 and CDR2: SGHRS and YFSETQ. J lost 6 bases, V lost 0 bases, and 7 bases had no gene match. The CDR3 extends over 16 amino acids. CDR3 DNA: TGCGCCAGCAGCTTGGAATTTGGGACAGGGGGCTCCGAGCAGTACTTC. Amino acids: CASSLEFGTGGSEQYF.

This clonotype was recorded at least ten times. For the CDR3, the DNA is TGCGCCAGCATAGGACTAGCGGGAGGGCCAAATGAGCAGTTCTTC. Amino acid sequence: CASIGLAGGPNEQFF. The gene calls are TRBV5-1 and TRBJ2-1, with 15 bases identical to TRBD2. The CDR3 contains 15 residues. V gave up 6 bases and J gave up 7 bases; unmatched junction bases: 5. Germline V gene lookup returns CDR1 SGHRS and CDR2 YFSETQ.

This clonotype was observed at least ten times. This rearrangement joins TRBV20-1 to TRBJ2-3; D is uncertain. CDR3 length: 12 residues. CDR1 is DFQATT, CDR2 SNEGSKA, per germline (reference sequence). V shed 3 bases and J shed 4 bases, with 8 bases lying between them. The CDR3 sequence: CSASTNADTQYF. Written as DNA, the CDR3 is TGCAGTGCTAGTACAAACGCAGATACGCAGTATTTT.

This clonotype was recorded at least ten times. The chain couples TRBV4-1 to TRBJ1-1, with D unresolved. CDR1 and CDR2 from the germline V gene are MGHRA and YSYEKL. V was pared by 1 base and J by 5 bases, with 14 bases between. The CDR3 has 15 residues. CDR3 protein: CASSQGNRVETEAFF. For the CDR3, the DNA is TGCGCCAGCAGCCAAGGGAATAGGGTTGAGACTGAAGCTTTCTTT.

This CDR3 reads CASSRGTSTEAFF. The CDR3 nucleotides read TGTGCCAGCAGTCGGGGGACCAGCACTGAAGCTTTCTTT. V and J are TRBV6-6 and TRBJ1-1, with a possible D match to TRBD1 (5 bases). Germline CDR1 is MNHNY and CDR2 is SVGAGI (reference sequence). This CDR3 contains 13 residues. V was clipped by 5 bases and J by 4 bases, with 11 bases between them.

This clonotype was detected ten times or more. This rearrangement joins TRBV20-1 to TRBJ1-1; no definite D call. There are 18 residues in the CDR3. The germline V gene encodes CDR1 DFQATT and CDR2 SNEGSKA (reference sequence). V was cut by 3 bases and J by 2 bases, with 25 bases left in between. CDR3 amino acids: CSASRFSRDGRLNTEAFF. The CDR3, as DNA: TGCAGTGCTAGTAGGTTTTCGCGGGATGGGAGATTAAACACTGAAGCTTTCTTT.

This clonotype was seen repeatedly, ten times or more. This chain uses TRBV2 with TRBJ1-3, with D maybe TRBD1 (5 bases). CDR1 is SNHLY and CDR2 is FYNNEI in the germline V gene. V was cut by 6 bases and J by 1 base, with 13 bases left in between. The CDR3 covers 15 residues. In nucleotides, the CDR3 is TGTGCCAGCAGCCGAGTGTCAGGGTCTGGAAACACCATATATTTT. The encoded protein is CASSRVSGSGNTIYF.